Listed below are T cell receptor beta chains from one sample, sequenced in a study of low-dose radiotherapy and immunotherapy resistance in tumors. MiXCR, run by TCRdb on the reads, gives a single entry per CDR3 protein. The sample lists approximately 89,000 distinct CDR3 sequences, approximately 20% occurring once. The sample consisted of PBMCs, taken before treatment. All receptors come from a male donor with prostate cancer. Both conserved end residues are part of each CDR3. The D gene is left open where the match is weak. Only part of the rows carry a size: once, few, many, or a class if the clone is expanded.

V gene: TRBV9; D gene: .; clone size: many; J gene: TRBJ1-1; CDR3 protein: CASSVKVAPTEAFF; CDR3 DNA: TGTGCCAGCAGCGTCAAGGTTGCACCCACTGAAGCTTTCTTT
V gene: TRBV20-1; D gene: .; clone size: many; J gene: TRBJ2-3; CDR3 protein: CSASVTTRTDTQYF; CDR3 DNA: TGCAGTGCTAGTGTGACCACTCGCACAGATACGCAGTATTTT
V gene: TRBV7-6; D gene: .; clone size: many; J gene: TRBJ2-1; CDR3 protein: CASSLRSPSGDSYNEQFF; CDR3 DNA: TGTGCCAGCAGCTTAAGGTCGCCGTCGGGGGACTCCTACAATGAGCAGTTCTTC
V gene: TRBV6-2/TRBV6-3; D gene: TRBD1; clone size: many; J gene: TRBJ2-1; CDR3 protein: CASSYRTGLNEQFF; CDR3 DNA: TGTGCCAGCAGTTACAGGACAGGGCTAAATGAGCAGTTCTTC
V gene: TRBV7-9; D gene: .; clone size: many; J gene: TRBJ2-7; CDR3 protein: CASSLGGTPYEQYF; CDR3 DNA: TGTGCCAGCAGCTTAGGGGGGACTCCCTACGAGCAGTACTTC
V gene: TRBV28; D gene: TRBD1; clone size: few; J gene: TRBJ1-5; CDR3 protein: CASQGVAQPQHF; CDR3 DNA: TGTGCCAGCCAGGGGGTCGCTCAGCCCCAGCATTTT
V gene: TRBV19; D gene: TRBD2; clone size: many; J gene: TRBJ2-1; CDR3 protein: CASSMRGLAGNEQFF; CDR3 DNA: TGTGCCAGTAGTATGAGAGGACTAGCGGGAAATGAGCAGTTCTTC
V gene: TRBV24-1; D gene: .; clone size: many; J gene: TRBJ1-3; CDR3 protein: CATLLASPEDRFSGNTIYF; CDR3 DNA: TGTGCCACCCTCCTTGCATCACCTGAGGACAGATTCTCTGGAAACACCATATATTTT
V gene: TRBV19; D gene: TRBD1; clone size: many; J gene: TRBJ2-5; CDR3 protein: CASSPRQGETQYF; CDR3 DNA: TGTGCCAGTAGTCCTCGACAGGGGGAGACCCAGTACTTC
V gene: TRBV4-1; D gene: .; clone size: many; J gene: TRBJ2-3; CDR3 protein: CASSLPVAGSTDTQYF; CDR3 DNA: TGCGCCAGCAGCCTCCCGGTGGCGGGGAGCACAGATACGCAGTATTTT
V gene: TRBV28; D gene: .; clone size: many; J gene: TRBJ2-7; CDR3 protein: CASKEGGRYEQYF; CDR3 DNA: TGTGCCAGCAAGGAGGGAGGACGCTACGAGCAGTACTTC
V gene: TRBV9; D gene: TRBD2; clone size: many; J gene: TRBJ2-1; CDR3 protein: CASSVEGLAVYEQFF; CDR3 DNA: TGTGCCAGCAGCGTAGAGGGACTAGCCGTCTATGAGCAGTTCTTC
V gene: TRBV30; D gene: .; clone size: many; J gene: TRBJ2-7; CDR3 protein: CAWSVLGKQYF; CDR3 DNA: TGTGCCTGGAGTGTACTTGGGAAGCAGTACTTC
V gene: TRBV4-1; D gene: TRBD2; clone size: many; J gene: TRBJ2-5; CDR3 protein: CASSRTSGGETQYF; CDR3 DNA: TGCGCCAGCAGCCGTACTAGCGGGGGGGAGACCCAGTACTTC
V gene: TRBV6-2/TRBV6-3; D gene: TRBD1; clone size: many; J gene: TRBJ1-2; CDR3 protein: CAGGQSDYGYTF; CDR3 DNA: TGTGCCGGGGGACAGTCCGACTATGGCTACACCTTC
V gene: TRBV28; D gene: .; clone size: .; J gene: TRBJ1-2; CDR3 protein: CASSSSGQAGASRGYTF; CDR3 DNA: TGTGCCAGCAGCTCCTCGGGCCAGGCAGGGGCGTCCCGGGGCTACACCTTC
V gene: TRBV9; D gene: .; clone size: many; J gene: TRBJ1-6; CDR3 protein: CASSAANNSPLHF; CDR3 DNA: TGTGCCAGCAGCGCGGCGAATAATTCACCCCTCCACTTT
V gene: TRBV11-2; D gene: .; clone size: many; J gene: TRBJ2-1; CDR3 protein: CASSSLWSLEKYNEQFF; CDR3 DNA: TGTGCCAGCAGCTCGCTCTGGAGTCTGGAAAAATACAATGAGCAGTTCTTC
V gene: TRBV7-8; D gene: TRBD1; clone size: .; J gene: TRBJ1-2; CDR3 protein: CASSLMDRDIYGYTF; CDR3 DNA: TGTGCCAGCAGCTTAATGGACAGGGATATCTATGGCTACACCTTC
V gene: TRBV5-8; D gene: .; clone size: few; J gene: TRBJ2-6; CDR3 protein: CASSPGLSGANVLTF; CDR3 DNA: TGTGCCAGCAGCCCGGGACTCTCTGGGGCCAACGTCCTGACTTTC
V gene: TRBV6-2/TRBV6-3; D gene: .; clone size: many; J gene: TRBJ1-6; CDR3 protein: CASRTPGENSPLHF; CDR3 DNA: TGTGCCAGCAGAACCCCAGGGGAGAATTCACCCCTCCACTTT
V gene: TRBV18; D gene: .; clone size: many; J gene: TRBJ2-1; CDR3 protein: CASSPKQGGSNEQFF; CDR3 DNA: TGTGCCAGCTCACCGAAACAGGGGGGGTCCAATGAGCAGTTCTTC
V gene: TRBV9; D gene: .; clone size: many; J gene: TRBJ2-2; CDR3 protein: CASSGLATNTGELFF; CDR3 DNA: TGTGCCAGCAGCGGTCTAGCGACGAACACCGGGGAGCTGTTTTTT
V gene: TRBV28; D gene: .; clone size: many; J gene: TRBJ2-4; CDR3 protein: CASSPTGSNNIQYF; CDR3 DNA: TGTGCCAGCAGTCCAACAGGCTCCAACAACATTCAGTACTTC
V gene: TRBV23-1; D gene: .; clone size: many; J gene: TRBJ2-5; CDR3 protein: CAEQRGHPTTRAVTQYF; CDR3 DNA: TGCGCAGAACAACGGGGTCACCCAACCACCCGGGCTGTGACCCAGTACTTC
V gene: TRBV7-9; D gene: TRBD2; clone size: many; J gene: TRBJ2-4; CDR3 protein: CASSLARGGGAVKNIQYF; CDR3 DNA: TGTGCCAGCAGCTTAGCGCGCGGCGGGGGGGCTGTCAAAAACATTCAGTACTTC
V gene: TRBV21-1; D gene: .; clone size: many; J gene: TRBJ1-5; CDR3 protein: CASRLGINQPQHF; CDR3 DNA: TGTGCCAGCAGGCTCGGAATTAATCAGCCCCAGCATTTT
V gene: TRBV11-2; D gene: TRBD1; clone size: many; J gene: TRBJ1-2; CDR3 protein: CASSSYMTGNYGYTF; CDR3 DNA: TGTGCCAGCAGCTCATACATGACAGGGAACTATGGCTACACCTTC
V gene: TRBV27; D gene: TRBD1; clone size: many; J gene: TRBJ1-2; CDR3 protein: CASSWDRVSRYTF; CDR3 DNA: TGTGCCAGCAGTTGGGACAGGGTCTCGCGCTACACCTTC
V gene: TRBV11-2; D gene: TRBD1; clone size: .; J gene: TRBJ2-3; CDR3 protein: CASSLGTGGDTDTQYF; CDR3 DNA: TGTGCCAGCAGCTTGGGGACAGGGGGCGACACAGATACGCAGTATTTT
V gene: TRBV6-5; D gene: TRBD1; clone size: many; J gene: TRBJ2-7; CDR3 protein: CASRRGQGAYEQYF; CDR3 DNA: TGTGCCAGCAGGCGGGGACAGGGGGCCTACGAGCAGTACTTC
V gene: TRBV11-2; D gene: .; clone size: many; J gene: TRBJ2-1; CDR3 protein: CASSSRGSEQFF; CDR3 DNA: TGTGCCAGCAGCTCACGGGGGAGTGAGCAGTTCTTC
V gene: TRBV6-1; D gene: .; clone size: many; J gene: TRBJ2-6; CDR3 protein: CAPTQPSGANVLTF; CDR3 DNA: TGTGCCCCGACCCAACCCTCTGGGGCCAACGTCCTGACTTTC
V gene: TRBV2; D gene: TRBD1; clone size: .; J gene: TRBJ2-1; CDR3 protein: CASSELRDRVNEQFF; CDR3 DNA: TGTGCCAGCAGTGAGTTACGGGACAGGGTCAATGAGCAGTTCTTC
V gene: TRBV5-6; D gene: .; clone size: many; J gene: TRBJ2-5; CDR3 protein: CASSHSRQGVETQYF; CDR3 DNA: TGTGCCAGCAGCCACTCGAGGCAGGGTGTGGAGACCCAGTACTTC
V gene: TRBV7-2; D gene: .; clone size: .; J gene: TRBJ2-2; CDR3 protein: CASSLVLAGITGELFF; CDR3 DNA: TGTGCCAGCAGCTTGGTACTAGCCGGGATCACCGGGGAGCTGTTTTTT
V gene: TRBV19; D gene: .; clone size: many; J gene: TRBJ1-1; CDR3 protein: CASSTRTRDTEAFF; CDR3 DNA: TGTGCCAGTAGTACTAGAACCAGGGACACTGAAGCTTTCTTT
V gene: TRBV19; D gene: .; clone size: many; J gene: TRBJ2-2; CDR3 protein: CASSIGPGRNTGELFF; CDR3 DNA: TGTGCCAGTAGTATCGGCCCGGGCCGGAACACCGGGGAGCTGTTTTTT
V gene: TRBV2; D gene: .; clone size: many; J gene: TRBJ2-7; CDR3 protein: CASREASTTGRYEQYF; CDR3 DNA: TGTGCCAGCAGGGAGGCCTCAACGACAGGGAGGTACGAGCAGTACTTC
V gene: TRBV21-1; D gene: .; clone size: many; J gene: TRBJ1-5; CDR3 protein: CASSPRGGQRETYSNQPQHF; CDR3 DNA: TGTGCCAGCAGCCCTCGAGGGGGACAGAGGGAGACCTATAGCAATCAGCCCCAGCATTTT
V gene: TRBV25-1; D gene: TRBD1; clone size: many; J gene: TRBJ1-5; CDR3 protein: CASSESGQGVGNQPQHF; CDR3 DNA: TGTGCCAGCAGTGAATCGGGACAGGGGGTAGGCAATCAGCCCCAGCATTTT
V gene: TRBV7-2; D gene: .; clone size: many; J gene: TRBJ2-3; CDR3 protein: CASRPDPGFTSTDTQYF; CDR3 DNA: TGTGCCAGCAGACCCGACCCGGGGTTCACTAGCACAGATACGCAGTATTTT
V gene: TRBV20-1; D gene: .; clone size: many; J gene: TRBJ1-1; CDR3 protein: CSARAAVVGRNTEAFF; CDR3 DNA: TGCAGTGCTAGAGCGGCGGTCGTGGGTCGGAACACTGAAGCTTTCTTT
V gene: TRBV7-9; D gene: .; clone size: many; J gene: TRBJ2-7; CDR3 protein: CASSPNEAGGQYF; CDR3 DNA: TGTGCCAGCAGCCCCAATGAAGCGGGTGGGCAGTACTTC